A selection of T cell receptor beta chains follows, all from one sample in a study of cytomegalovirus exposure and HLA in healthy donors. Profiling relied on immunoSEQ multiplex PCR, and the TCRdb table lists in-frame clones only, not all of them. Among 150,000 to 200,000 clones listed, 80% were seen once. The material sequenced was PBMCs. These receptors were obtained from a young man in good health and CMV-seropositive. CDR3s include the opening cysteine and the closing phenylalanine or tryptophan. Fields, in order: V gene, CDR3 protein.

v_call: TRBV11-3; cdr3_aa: CASSLDITSGPTDTQYF
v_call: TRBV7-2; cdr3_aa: CASSNRQGGETQYF
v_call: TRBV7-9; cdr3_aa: CASRGLPGDEQYF
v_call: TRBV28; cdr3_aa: CASSPAPDSSYEQYF
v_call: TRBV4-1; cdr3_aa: CASRPSQGAQYF
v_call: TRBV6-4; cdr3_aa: CASRRTPGQGANRGGYTF
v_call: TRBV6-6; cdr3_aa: CASSWGDRTSYEQYF
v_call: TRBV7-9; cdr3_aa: CASSDSSYNEQFF
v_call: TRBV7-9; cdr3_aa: CASSLAPGGGWGTDTQYF
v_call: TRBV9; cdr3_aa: CASSVVGEGVEKLFF
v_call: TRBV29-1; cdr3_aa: CSVDGTSGGYSYNEQFF
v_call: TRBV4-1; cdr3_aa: CASSQDSQSYEQYF
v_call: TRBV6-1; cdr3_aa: CASTPPTGGNQPQHF
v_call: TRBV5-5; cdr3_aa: CASSRVGLEKETQYF
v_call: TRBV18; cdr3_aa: CASSPQGARSHEQFF
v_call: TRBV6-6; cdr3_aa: CASSRTSETGEQYF
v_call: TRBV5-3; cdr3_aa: CARSLVMWRVTGNTIYF
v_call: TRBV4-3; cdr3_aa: CASSQDHLAGGFLSTDTQYF
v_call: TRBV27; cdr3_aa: CASRTGLAGTDTQYF
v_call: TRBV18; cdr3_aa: CASSPVTGTGYGYTF
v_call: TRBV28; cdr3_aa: CASSTLAGPKVQFF
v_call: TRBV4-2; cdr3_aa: CASSQVLLSGRSHEQFF